Sequencing of this T cell receptor beta chain was carried out in a study of molecular identifiers for immune sequencing clone quantification. This clonotype was recorded once. Using its own MiXCR run on the PCR reads, TCRdb lists one record per CDR3 protein. In the table there are about 330,000 distinct CDR3 sequences, under 25% of which are singletons. Germline values: CDR1 SEHNR, CDR2 FQNEAQ (reference sequence). Trimming shortened V by 4 bases and J by 13 bases, and 16 bases separated the two germline ends. This CDR3 comprises 13 residues. The clonotype originates from a human donor in good health. Some libraries in this study had Jurkat cell RNA spiked in. The sequenced sample consisted of naive CD8+ T cells from blood, with Jurkat cell RNA spiked in. The subset denotes: FACS-sorted CD8+CD4-CCR7+CD45RA+ naive T cells. The chain links TRBV7-9 to TRBJ1-4, with a tentative D call TRBD1 (5 bases). The DNA for the CDR3 is TGTGCCAGCAGCTCGGACTCCCGCGGGGGACTGTTTTTT. Protein: CASSSDSRGGLFF.